Below are 2 T cell receptor beta chains sequenced from a single sample in a study of T cell repertoires in cytomegalovirus infection. TCRdb called the reads again in MiXCR, with one record for every CDR3 protein. The sample includes approximately 600,000 distinct CDR3 sequences, approximately 40% of them seen just once. No antigen has been assigned to these receptors. The specimen comprised cultured PBMCs, sampled from culture after CMV antigen stimulation. The receptors were gathered from a human donor in good health (CMV status not recorded). Some clones in this sample may be carry-over from other donors' samples.

Details on this clonotype: One junction end disagrees with the germline gene, perhaps due to a read error. This chain connects TRBV20-1 to TRBJ1-1, with D maybe TRBD1 (5 bases). Germline-derived CDR1 and CDR2 are DFQATT and SNEGSKA (reference sequence). The CDR3 extends over 11 amino acids. The CDR3 nucleotides read TGCAGTGCTAGAGGAGGTGGAACGGGGCATTTT. Protein: CSARGGGTGHF.

This clonotype was counted only a few times. This rearrangement joins TRBV7-8 to TRBJ2-2; D ambiguous. Germline loops: CDR1 SGHVS, CDR2 FQNEAQ. The CDR3 sequence is 15 residues long. V lost 2 bases and J 0 bases, leaving 7 bases between the germline ends. CDR3 loop: CASSLLGTNTGELFF. Here the CDR3 DNA reads TGTGCCAGCAGCTTACTGGGGACGAACACCGGGGAGCTGTTTTTT.